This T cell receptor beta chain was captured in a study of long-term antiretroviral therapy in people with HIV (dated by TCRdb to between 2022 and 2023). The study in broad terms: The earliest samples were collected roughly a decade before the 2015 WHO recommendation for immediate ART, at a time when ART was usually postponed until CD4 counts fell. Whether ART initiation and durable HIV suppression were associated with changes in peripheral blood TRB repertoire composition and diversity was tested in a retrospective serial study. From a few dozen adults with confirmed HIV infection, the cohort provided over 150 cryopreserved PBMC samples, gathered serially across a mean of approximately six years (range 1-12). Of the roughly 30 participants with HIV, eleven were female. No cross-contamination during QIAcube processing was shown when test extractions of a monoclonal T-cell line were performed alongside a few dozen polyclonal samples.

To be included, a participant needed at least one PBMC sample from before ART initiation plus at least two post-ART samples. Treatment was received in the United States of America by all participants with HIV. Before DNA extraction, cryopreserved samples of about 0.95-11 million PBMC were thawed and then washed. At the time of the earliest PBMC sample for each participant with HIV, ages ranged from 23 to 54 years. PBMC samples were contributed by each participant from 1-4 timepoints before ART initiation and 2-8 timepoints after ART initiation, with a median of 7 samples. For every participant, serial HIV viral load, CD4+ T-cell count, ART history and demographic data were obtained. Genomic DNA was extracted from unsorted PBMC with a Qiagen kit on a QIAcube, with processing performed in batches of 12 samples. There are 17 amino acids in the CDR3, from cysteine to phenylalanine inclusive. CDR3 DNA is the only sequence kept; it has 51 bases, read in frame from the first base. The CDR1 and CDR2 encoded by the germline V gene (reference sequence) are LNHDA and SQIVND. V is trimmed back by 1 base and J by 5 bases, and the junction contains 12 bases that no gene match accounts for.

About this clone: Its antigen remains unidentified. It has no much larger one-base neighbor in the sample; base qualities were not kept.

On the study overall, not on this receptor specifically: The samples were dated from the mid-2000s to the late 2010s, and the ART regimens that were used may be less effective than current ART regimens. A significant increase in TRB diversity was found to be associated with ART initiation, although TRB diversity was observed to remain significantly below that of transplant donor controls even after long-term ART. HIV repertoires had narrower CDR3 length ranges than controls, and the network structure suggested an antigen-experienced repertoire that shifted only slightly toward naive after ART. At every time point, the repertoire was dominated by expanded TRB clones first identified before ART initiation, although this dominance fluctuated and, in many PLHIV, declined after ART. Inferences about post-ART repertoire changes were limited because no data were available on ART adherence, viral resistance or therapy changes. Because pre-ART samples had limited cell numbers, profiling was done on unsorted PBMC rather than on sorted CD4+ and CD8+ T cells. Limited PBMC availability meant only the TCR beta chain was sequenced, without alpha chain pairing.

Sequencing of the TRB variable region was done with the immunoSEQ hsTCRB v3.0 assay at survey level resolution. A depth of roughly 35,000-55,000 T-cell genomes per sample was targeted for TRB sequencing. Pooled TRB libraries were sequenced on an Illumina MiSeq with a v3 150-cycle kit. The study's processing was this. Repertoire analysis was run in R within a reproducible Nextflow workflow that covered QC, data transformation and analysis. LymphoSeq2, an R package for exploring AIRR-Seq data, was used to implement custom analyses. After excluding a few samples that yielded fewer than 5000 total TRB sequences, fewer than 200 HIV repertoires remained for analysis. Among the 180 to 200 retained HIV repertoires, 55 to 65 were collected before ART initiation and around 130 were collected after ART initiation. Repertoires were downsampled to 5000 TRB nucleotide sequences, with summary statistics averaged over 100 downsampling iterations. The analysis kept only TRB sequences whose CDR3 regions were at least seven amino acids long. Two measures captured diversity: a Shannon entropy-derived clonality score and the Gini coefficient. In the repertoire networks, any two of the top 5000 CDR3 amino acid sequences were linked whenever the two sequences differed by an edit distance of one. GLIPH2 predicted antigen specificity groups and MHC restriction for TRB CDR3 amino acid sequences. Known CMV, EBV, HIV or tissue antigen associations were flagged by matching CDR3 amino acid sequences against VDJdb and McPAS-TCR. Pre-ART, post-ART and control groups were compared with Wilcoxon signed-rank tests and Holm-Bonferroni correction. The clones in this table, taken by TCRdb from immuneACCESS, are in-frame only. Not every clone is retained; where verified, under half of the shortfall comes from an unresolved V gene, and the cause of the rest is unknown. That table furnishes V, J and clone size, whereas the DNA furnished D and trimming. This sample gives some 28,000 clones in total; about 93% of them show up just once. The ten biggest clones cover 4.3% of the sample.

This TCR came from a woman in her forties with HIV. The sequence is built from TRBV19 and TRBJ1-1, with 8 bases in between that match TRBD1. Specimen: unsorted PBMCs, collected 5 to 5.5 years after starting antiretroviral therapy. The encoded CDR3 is CASSIGTSRGRWTEAFF. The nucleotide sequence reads TGTGCCAGTAGTATAGGCACCTCCAGGGGGCGGTGGACTGAAGCTTTCTTT. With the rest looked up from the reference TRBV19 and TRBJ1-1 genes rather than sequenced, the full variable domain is DGGITQSPKYLFRKEGQNVTLSCEQNLNHDAMYWYRQDPGQGLRLIYYSQIVNDFQKGDIAEGYSVSREKKESFPLTVTSAQKNPTAFYLCASSIGTSRGRWTEAFFGQGTRLTVV.